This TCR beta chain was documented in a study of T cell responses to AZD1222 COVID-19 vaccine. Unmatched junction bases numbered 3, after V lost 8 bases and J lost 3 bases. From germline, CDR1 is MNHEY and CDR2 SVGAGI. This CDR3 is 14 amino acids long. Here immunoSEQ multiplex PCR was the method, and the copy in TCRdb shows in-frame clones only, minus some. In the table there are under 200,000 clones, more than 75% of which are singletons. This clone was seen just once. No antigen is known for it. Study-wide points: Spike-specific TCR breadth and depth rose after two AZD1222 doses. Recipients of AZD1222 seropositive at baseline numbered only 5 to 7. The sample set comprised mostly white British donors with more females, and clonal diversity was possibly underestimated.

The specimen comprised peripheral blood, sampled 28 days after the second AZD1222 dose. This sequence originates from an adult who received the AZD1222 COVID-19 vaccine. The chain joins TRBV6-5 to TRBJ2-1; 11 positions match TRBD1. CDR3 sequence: CASGGQGDYNEQFF. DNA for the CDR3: TGTGCCAGCGGGGGACAGGGGGACTACAATGAGCAGTTCTTC.